This TCR beta chain was obtained from a study of blood T cells in healthy people across ages (dated by TCRdb to between 2014 and 2017). General notes on the study: Template switching captured roughly one uniquely barcoded TCR beta cDNA molecule per two T cells in model experiments. Age-related changes in TCR beta repertoire diversity were measured in the study by deep sequencing normalized with unique cDNA molecular identifiers. Donors were grouped into four age groups: young (average approximately 16 years), middle-aged (roughly 38), aged (62) and long-lived (approximately 78). To avoid experimental bias, donors of different ages were randomly spread across the sequencing lanes. For two donors (one aged 18 to 29 and one aged 80 or older), the study analyzed two additional independent replicas of 1 million unique cDNA reads from the same blood draw. Findings and caveats that apply to the study as a whole: Donor CMV infection status was unknown, potentially confounding age-related changes in expanded clonotypes. Compared with the aged group, more naive CD4+ T cells, fewer expanded clones and increased TCR diversity were shown by the long-lived group, suggesting age selection. A strong correlation was found between observed TCR beta diversity and the percentage of naive T cells measured by flow cytometry. Observed TCR beta diversity per million T cells fell roughly linearly with age, and a significant reduction was already apparent by age approximately 40. Because profiling used bulk unsorted PBMCs, naive and antigen-experienced compartments could not be compared conclusively. Total diversity estimates from one million sequenced T cells were considered lower bounds and underestimates.

The germline V gene (reference sequence) yields MNHNY for CDR1 and SVGAGI for CDR2. Ends trimmed: V by 0 bases, J by 5 bases; bases unmatched to a gene: 7. There are 15 amino acids in the CDR3, from cysteine to phenylalanine inclusive. Kept here is only the CDR3 DNA, which spans 45 bases and is read in frame from base 1. Receptor amplification or capture employed 5' RACE. Sequencing relied on an Illumina HiSeq 2500. A second 7 to 11 cycle PCR used a sample-barcoded 5' primer and a J-beta primer mix. A template-switch 5' adaptor carrying 12 random nucleotides introduced a unique molecular identifier onto each TCR beta cDNA molecule. Each sample yielded at least 2.5 million CDR3-containing paired-end reads. The Mint cDNA synthesis kit, primed by a TRBC-specific oligonucleotide, was used to synthesize first-strand cDNA from all RNA. After uracil-DNA glycosylase treatment, a first 18-cycle PCR used universal primers M1SS and BC2_uni_R on all cDNA. Per the authors' processing: For normalization, 1 million high-quality reads were randomly selected from each sample, with every read carrying a distinct molecular identifier. Instead of being binned into consensus sequences, reads that shared molecular identifiers were thrown out. CDR3 identification, clonotype clustering and error correction used MiTCR with a Q25 quality threshold and the strictest error-elimination algorithm. A nonparametric unseen species model with Euler transformation was used to estimate a lower bound on total TCR beta diversity. TCRdb's own reprocessing of the public reads used fastp at Q25 and MiXCR and kept productive beta chains. Rows matching on CDR3 protein sequence are summarized as one entry with the most common DNA and genes. TCRdb's processing, not the authors', yielded these V and J calls. The sample table lists roughly 680,000 distinct CDR3 sequences, 40% to 65% of them with a count of one. The top ten clonotypes cover about 13% of the sample.

This clonotype was found many times. Its target antigen remains unknown. Base qualities are not at hand, and no much larger clone is one base apart. Systemically healthy Caucasian individuals from Russia, approximately 39 in total and aged roughly 6 to 90 years, were included as donors. Each donor gave ten milliliters of peripheral blood, drawn into EDTA-treated Vacutainer tubes. Ficoll-Paque density-gradient centrifugation was used to isolate PBMCs, with at least 7 million per sample. Total RNA was extracted from PBMCs with Trizol reagent, with at least 5.5 micrograms obtained per sample. For every donor, an aliquot of PBMCs went through flow cytometry to measure the percentages of naive CD45RAhigh/CD27high T cells.

Sequenced material: blood. The source of this sequence is a woman older than 75 in good health. Here the chain combines TRBV6-6 and TRBJ2-7, and 7 junctional nucleotides match TRBD2. The nucleotide sequence is TGTGCCAGCAGTTACTCGGCCAGCGGGATTAACGAGCAGTACTTC. Translated, this is CASSYSASGINEQYF.